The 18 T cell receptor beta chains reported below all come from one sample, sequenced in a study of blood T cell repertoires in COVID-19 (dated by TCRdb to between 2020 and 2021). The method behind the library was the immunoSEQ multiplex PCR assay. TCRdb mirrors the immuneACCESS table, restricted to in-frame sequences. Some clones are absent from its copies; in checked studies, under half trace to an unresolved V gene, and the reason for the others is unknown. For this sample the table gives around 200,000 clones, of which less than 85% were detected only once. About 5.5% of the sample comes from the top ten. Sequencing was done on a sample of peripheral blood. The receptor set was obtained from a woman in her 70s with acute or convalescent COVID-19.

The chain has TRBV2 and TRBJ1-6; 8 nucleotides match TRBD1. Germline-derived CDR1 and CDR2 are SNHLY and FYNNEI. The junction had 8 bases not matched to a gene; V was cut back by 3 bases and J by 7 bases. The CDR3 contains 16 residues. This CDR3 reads CASSDVVGTGNSPLHF. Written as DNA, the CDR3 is TGTGCCAGCAGTGACGTCGTGGGGACAGGAAATTCACCCCTCCACTTT.

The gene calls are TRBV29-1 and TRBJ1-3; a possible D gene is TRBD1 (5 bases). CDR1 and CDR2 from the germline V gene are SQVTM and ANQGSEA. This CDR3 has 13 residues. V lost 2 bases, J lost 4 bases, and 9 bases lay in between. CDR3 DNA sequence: TGCAGCGTTGAACCGGCAGGGGGAAACACCATATATTTT. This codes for CSVEPAGGNTIYF.

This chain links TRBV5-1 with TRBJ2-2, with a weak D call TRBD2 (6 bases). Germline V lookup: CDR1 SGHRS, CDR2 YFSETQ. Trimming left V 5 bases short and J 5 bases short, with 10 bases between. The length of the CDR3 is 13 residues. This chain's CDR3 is CASSTGVTGELFF. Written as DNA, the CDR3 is TGCGCCAGCAGTACGGGGGTTACCGGGGAGCTGTTTTTT.

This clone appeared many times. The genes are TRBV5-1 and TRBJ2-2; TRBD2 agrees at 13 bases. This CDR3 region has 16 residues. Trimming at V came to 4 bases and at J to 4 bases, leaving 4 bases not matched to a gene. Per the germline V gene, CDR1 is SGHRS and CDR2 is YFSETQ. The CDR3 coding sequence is TGCGCCAGCAGCCCCGGGACTAGCGGGATCACCGGGGAGCTGTTTTTT. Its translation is CASSPGTSGITGELFF.

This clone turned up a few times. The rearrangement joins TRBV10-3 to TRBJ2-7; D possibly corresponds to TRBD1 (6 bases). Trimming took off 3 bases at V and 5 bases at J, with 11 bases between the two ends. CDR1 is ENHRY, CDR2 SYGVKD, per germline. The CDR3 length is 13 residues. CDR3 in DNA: TGTGCCATCAGTGAACAGGGAGAGGACGAGCAGTACTTC. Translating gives CAISEQGEDEQYF.

As DNA, the CDR3 is TGTGCCACCAGTGGGGACAGTACAGATACGCAGTATTTT. Encoded protein: CATSGDSTDTQYF. The rearrangement joins TRBV24-1 to TRBJ2-3; 7 nucleotides agree with TRBD1. Germline loops: CDR1 KGHDR, CDR2 SFDVKD. V lost 5 bases to trimming and J lost 3 bases; unmatched junction nucleotides: 1. The CDR3 covers 13 residues.

CDR3 DNA sequence: TGTGCCAGTAGTCGGGGTGTTAGGCCCCAGCATTTT. It is translated as CASSRGVRPQHF. The chain links TRBV19 to TRBJ1-5; D is undetermined. Trimming pared 5 bases from V and 9 bases from J, leaving 11 bases between. Germline values: CDR1 LNHDA, CDR2 SQIVND (reference sequence). This CDR3 is 12 amino acids long.

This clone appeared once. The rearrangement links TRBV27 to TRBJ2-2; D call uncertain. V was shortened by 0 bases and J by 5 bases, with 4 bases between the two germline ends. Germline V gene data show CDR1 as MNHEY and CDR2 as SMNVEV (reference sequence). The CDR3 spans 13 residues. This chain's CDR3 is CASSLSRTGELFF. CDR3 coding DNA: TGTGCCAGCAGTTTATCGAGGACCGGGGAGCTGTTTTTT.

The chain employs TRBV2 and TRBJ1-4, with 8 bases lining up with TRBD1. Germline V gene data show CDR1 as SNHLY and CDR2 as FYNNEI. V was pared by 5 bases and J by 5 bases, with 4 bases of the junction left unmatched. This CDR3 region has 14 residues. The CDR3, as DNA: TGTGCCAGCAGTCCGGGACAGGCAAATGAAAAACTGTTTTTT. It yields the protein CASSPGQANEKLFF.

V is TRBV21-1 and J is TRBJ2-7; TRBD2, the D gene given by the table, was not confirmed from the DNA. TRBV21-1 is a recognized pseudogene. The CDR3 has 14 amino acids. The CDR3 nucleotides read TGTGCCAGCAGCAGGGCGGGAGGACCCTACGAGCAGTACTTC. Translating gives CASSRAGGPYEQYF.

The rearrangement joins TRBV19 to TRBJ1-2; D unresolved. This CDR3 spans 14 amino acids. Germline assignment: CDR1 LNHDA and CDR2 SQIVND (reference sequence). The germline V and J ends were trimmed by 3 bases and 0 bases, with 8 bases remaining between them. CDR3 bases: TGTGCCAGTAGTATGTTAGAGACTAACTATGGCTACACCTTC. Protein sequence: CASSMLETNYGYTF.

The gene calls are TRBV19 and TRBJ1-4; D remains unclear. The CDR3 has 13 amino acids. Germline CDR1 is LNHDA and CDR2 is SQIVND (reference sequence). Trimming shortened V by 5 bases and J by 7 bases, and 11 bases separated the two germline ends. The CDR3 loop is CASSVDWSEKLFF. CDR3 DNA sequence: TGTGCCAGTAGTGTCGATTGGAGTGAAAAACTGTTTTTT.

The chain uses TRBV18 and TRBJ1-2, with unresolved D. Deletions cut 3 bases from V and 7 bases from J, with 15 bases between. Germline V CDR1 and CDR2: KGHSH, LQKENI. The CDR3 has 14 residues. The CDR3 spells CASSPQDARGGYTF. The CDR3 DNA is TGTGCCAGCTCACCCCAAGACGCCCGCGGTGGCTACACCTTC.

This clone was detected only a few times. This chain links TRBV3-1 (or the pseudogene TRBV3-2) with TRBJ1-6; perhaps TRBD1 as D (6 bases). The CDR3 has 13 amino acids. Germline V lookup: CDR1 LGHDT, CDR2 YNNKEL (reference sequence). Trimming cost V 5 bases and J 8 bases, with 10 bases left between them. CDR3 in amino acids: CASSSYRDSPLHF. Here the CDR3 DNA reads TGTGCCAGCAGCTCCTACAGGGATTCACCCCTCCACTTT.

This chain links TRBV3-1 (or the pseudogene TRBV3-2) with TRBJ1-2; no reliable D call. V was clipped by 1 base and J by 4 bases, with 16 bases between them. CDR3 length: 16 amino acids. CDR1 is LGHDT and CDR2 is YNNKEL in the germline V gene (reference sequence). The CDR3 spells CASSQGYLWAAYGYTF. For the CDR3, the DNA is TGTGCCAGCAGCCAAGGATATTTGTGGGCCGCCTATGGCTACACCTTC.

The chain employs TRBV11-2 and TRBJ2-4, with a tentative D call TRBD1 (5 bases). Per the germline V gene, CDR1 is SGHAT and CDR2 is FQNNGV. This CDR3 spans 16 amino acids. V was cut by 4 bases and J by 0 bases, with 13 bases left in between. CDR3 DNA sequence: TGTGCCAGCAGCTCAAGTTCGACAGTAGCCAAAAACATTCAGTACTTC. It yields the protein CASSSSSTVAKNIQYF.

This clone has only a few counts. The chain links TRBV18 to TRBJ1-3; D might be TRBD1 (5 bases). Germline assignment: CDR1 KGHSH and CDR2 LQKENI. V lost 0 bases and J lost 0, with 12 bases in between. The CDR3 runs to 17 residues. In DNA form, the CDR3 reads TGTGCCAGCTCACCACCAGGAGGGGCCTTCTCTGGAAACACCATATATTTT. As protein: CASSPPGGAFSGNTIYF.

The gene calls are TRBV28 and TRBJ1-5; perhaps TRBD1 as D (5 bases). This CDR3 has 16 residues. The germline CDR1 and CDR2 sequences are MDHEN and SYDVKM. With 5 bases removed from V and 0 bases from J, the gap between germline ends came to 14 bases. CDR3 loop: CASSPPQVYSNQPQHF. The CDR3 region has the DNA TGTGCCAGCAGTCCCCCACAGGTATATAGCAATCAGCCCCAGCATTTT.